This entry features one T cell receptor (beta chain) sequence. Antigen unknown. This CDR3 has 15 amino acids. Germline lookup yields CDR1 MGHRA and CDR2 YSYEKL. V lost 5 bases, J lost 4 bases, and 15 bases lay in between. These data are taken from a study of T cell responses to AZD1222 COVID-19 vaccine. The assay was immunoSEQ multiplex PCR, and TCRdb's table has in-frame clones only and misses some. The sample has about 140,000 clones; over 90% are singletons. The study, taken as a whole, reports: In all cases, repertoires were sampled only after the peak T cell response. Females made up more of the donors, who were largely white British, and clonal diversity may have come out too low.

This clonotype was obtained from an adult in good health. The chain recombines TRBV4-1 with TRBJ1-3, with D perhaps TRBD1 (5 bases). This specimen was peripheral blood, taken on day 0 of MenACWY control vaccination. CDR3 sequence: CASSLIEGEGNTIYF. CDR3 coding DNA: TGCGCCAGCAGCTTGATAGAAGGGGAAGGAAACACCATATATTTT.